This TCR beta chain was sequenced for a study of blood T cell repertoires in COVID-19. Overall study context: Sites across the United States, Italy and Spain contributed samples from acute and convalescent COVID-19. T cells, B-cell-depleted T cells, or PBMCs provided the cDNA or gDNA that served as material.

This study enrolled people aged roughly 18 to 90 from about two dozen US geographic areas. Methods used by the authors: Reference gene primer amplification gave estimated nucleated cell counts. Profiling relied on immunoSEQ multiplex PCR, and the TCRdb table lists in-frame clones only, not all of them. The V and J calls and clone size were taken over from that table, and D and trimming were inferred from the DNA. The table has some 240,000 clones, approximately 84% seen once. The CDR3 is 13 amino acids. The germline CDR1 and CDR2 sequences are KGHDR and SFDVKD. Trimming removed 3 bases at V and 5 bases at J, with 9 bases between.

The V gene is TRBV24-1, the J gene TRBJ1-1; no definite D call. Sequenced material: PBMCs or T cells enriched from blood (not recorded which). The clonotype originates from a woman aged 35 to 49 with acute COVID-19. CDR3 in DNA: TGTGCCACCAGTGATGGAGGACGTACTGAAGCTTTCTTT. This sequence encodes CATSDGGRTEAFF.